The subject of this entry is one TCR beta chain. Its target is not known. This entry comes from a study of T-cell reconstitution after alpha-beta-depleted transplantation in children. Findings and caveats of the study: Newly produced T cells mostly accounted for T-cell counts and diversity one year post-transplant. Surviving recipient T cells and thymic progenitors underlay high day-60 TCRbeta diversity in some patients. Several hundred rapidly expanded clones from non-depleted graft cells reportedly supplied alpha-beta T cells about two months post-transplant.

TCRbeta library construction was performed incorporating unique molecular identifiers. MiXCR was run by TCRdb on the PCR reads, yielding one entry per CDR3 protein. Altogether a few hundred thousand distinct CDR3 sequences are present, around 7.3% being singletons, with the ten largest covering approximately 9.6%. CDR3 length equals 17 residues. Germline V gene sequence: CDR1 SGHRS, CDR2 YFSETQ. The V gene end was trimmed by 5 bases and the J gene end by 2 bases; junction bases not matched to a gene: 14. This sample comprised peripheral blood, obtained 360 days after TCRalphabeta/CD19-depleted stem cell transplant. This receptor was taken from a female patient aged 2 to 10 who had a stem cell transplant for Fanconi anemia, so the T cells may come from the graft donor. The V gene is TRBV5-1, the J gene TRBJ2-3, with 7 bases matching TRBD1. CDR3 DNA: TGCGCCAGCAGTTTAGGCCCTGAGACAGGGAACACAGATACGCAGTATTTT. Translating it yields CASSLGPETGNTDTQYF.